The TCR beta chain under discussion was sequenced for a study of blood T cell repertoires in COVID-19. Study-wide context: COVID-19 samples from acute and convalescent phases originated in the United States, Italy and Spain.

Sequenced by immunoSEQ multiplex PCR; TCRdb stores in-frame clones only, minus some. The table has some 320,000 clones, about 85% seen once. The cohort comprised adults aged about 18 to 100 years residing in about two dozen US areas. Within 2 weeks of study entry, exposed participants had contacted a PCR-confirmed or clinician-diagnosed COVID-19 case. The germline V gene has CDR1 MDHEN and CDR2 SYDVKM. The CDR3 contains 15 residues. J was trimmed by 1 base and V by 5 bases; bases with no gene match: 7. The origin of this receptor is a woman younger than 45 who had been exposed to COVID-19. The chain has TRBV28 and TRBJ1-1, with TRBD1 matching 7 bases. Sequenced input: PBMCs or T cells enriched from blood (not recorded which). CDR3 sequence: CASSSPGQPNTEAFF. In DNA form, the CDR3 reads TGTGCCAGCAGTAGCCCGGGACAGCCGAACACTGAAGCTTTCTTT.